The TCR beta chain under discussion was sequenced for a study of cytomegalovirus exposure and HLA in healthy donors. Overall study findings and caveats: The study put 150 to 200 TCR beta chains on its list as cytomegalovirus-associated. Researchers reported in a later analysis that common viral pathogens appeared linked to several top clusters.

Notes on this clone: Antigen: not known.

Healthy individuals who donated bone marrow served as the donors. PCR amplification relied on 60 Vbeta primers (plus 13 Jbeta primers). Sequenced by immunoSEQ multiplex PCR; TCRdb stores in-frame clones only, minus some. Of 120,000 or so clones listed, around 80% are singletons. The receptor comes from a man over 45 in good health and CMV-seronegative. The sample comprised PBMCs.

DNA of the CDR3: TGTGCCAGTCGACAGGGAGGTCTCAACGAGCAGTACTTC. This gives the protein CASRQGGLNEQYF. The J gene is TRBJ2-7, the V gene TRBV28; tentative D call: TRBD1 (7 bases). V was clipped by 9 bases and J by 5 bases, with 17 bases between them. Germline CDR1 MDHEN, CDR2 SYDVKM. The CDR3 runs to 13 residues.